This TCR beta chain was identified during a study of cytomegalovirus exposure and HLA in healthy donors. At the level of the study: Among over 350 genotyped donors, around 77% fell in the Caucasian-associated ancestry cluster.

The primer mix had 60 Vbeta and 13 Jbeta primers. Assay used: immunoSEQ multiplex PCR; TCRdb lists only in-frame clones, some missing. The profile shows around 99,000 clones, over 80% of them singletons. The germline gives CDR1 MNHNS, CDR2 SASEGT. Germline trimming cut 8 bases from V and 7 bases from J; bases unmatched to any gene: 7. The CDR3 totals 13 residues. The TCR sequence derives from a young man in good health and CMV-seropositive. This chain links TRBV6-1 with TRBJ2-2, with TRBD2 identical over 7 bases. Source material: PBMCs. This CDR3 reads CASRASGHGELFF. As DNA, the CDR3 is TGTGCCAGCCGAGCTAGCGGTCACGGGGAGCTGTTTTTT.